This TCR beta chain was identified in a study of cytomegalovirus exposure and HLA in healthy donors. Primers: 60 Vbeta forward and 13 Jbeta reverse. TCRdb keeps only in-frame clones here, not all; method: immunoSEQ multiplex PCR. The data show some 98,000 clones, roughly 70% seen once. As for this clone: Its cognate antigen is unknown.

This CDR3 contains 16 residues. V lost 2 bases and J lost 0, with 11 bases in between. Germline values: CDR1 SGHTA, CDR2 FQGTGA. Study findings and constraints: Specific recognition of CMV antigens was confirmed in vitro for a few chains (all CMV-associated). In a later analysis, fewer than 20,000 TCR beta sequences were associated with HLA alleles at 0.05 false discovery rate. Rarity held for most TCR sequences, but there were some public TCRs that occurred in many donors.

The sequence was collected from a middle-aged man in good health and CMV-seronegative. The source material was PBMCs. The gene calls are TRBV7-3 and TRBJ2-1; D may be TRBD1 (6 bases). In DNA form, the CDR3 reads TGTGCCAGCAGCTTATCAGGGGCTTTCTCCTACAATGAGCAGTTCTTC. It is translated as CASSLSGAFSYNEQFF.